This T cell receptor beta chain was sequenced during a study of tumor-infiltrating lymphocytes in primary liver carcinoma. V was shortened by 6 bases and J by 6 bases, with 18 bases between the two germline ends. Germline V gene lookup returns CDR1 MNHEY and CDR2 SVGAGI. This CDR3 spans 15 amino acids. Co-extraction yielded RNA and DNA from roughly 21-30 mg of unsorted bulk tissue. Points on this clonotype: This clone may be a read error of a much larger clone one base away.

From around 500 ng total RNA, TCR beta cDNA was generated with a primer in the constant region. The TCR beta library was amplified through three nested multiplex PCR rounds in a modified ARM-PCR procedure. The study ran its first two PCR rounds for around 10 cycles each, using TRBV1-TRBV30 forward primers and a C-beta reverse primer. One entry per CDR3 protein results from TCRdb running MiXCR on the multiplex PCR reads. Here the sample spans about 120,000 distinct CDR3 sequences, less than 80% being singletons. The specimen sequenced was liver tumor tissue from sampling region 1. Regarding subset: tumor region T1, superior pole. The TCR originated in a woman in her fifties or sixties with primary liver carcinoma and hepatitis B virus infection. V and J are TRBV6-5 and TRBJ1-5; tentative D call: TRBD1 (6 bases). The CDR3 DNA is TGTGCCAGCAGGCGAGAACAGGGCGGCACTCAGCCCCAGCATTTT. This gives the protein CASRREQGGTQPQHF.